This TCR beta chain was found in a study of T cell responses to AZD1222 COVID-19 vaccine. This clone was detected only once. Here immunoSEQ multiplex PCR was the method, and the copy in TCRdb shows in-frame clones only, minus some. Of 150,000 to 200,000 clones listed, around 88% were seen once; the top ten hold roughly 12%. Germline V gene data show CDR1 as LNHDA and CDR2 as SQIVND (reference sequence). Deletions cut 4 bases from V and 5 bases from J, with 9 bases between. This CDR3 has 13 amino acids. The gene calls are TRBV19 and TRBJ2-1; perhaps D is TRBD1 or TRBD2 (5 bases each). The sample consisted of peripheral blood, taken 28 days after the second AZD1222 dose. This receptor was obtained from an adult who received the AZD1222 COVID-19 vaccine. CDR3 bases: TGTGCCAGTAGTACGGGACGGGACAATGAGCAGTTCTTC. Protein sequence: CASSTGRDNEQFF.